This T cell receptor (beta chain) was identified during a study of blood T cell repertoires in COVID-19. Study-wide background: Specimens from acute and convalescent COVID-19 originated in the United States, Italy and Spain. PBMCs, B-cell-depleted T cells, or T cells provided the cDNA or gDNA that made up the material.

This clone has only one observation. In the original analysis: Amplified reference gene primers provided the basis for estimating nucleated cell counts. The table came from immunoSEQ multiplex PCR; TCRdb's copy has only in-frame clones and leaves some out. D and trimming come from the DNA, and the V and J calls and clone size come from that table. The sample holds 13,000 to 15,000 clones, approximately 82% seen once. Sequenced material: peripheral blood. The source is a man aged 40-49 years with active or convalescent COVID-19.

CDR3 DNA sequence: TGTGCCAGCAGCCAAGTAGCGGGGGCCTTAGATGAGCAGTTCTTC. Its protein product is CASSQVAGALDEQFF. V usage is TRBV3-1 (or the pseudogene TRBV3-2) and J usage is TRBJ2-1; 9 bases line up with TRBD2. The CDR3 consists of 15 residues. Germline CDR1 LGHDT, CDR2 YNNKEL (reference sequence). V shed 1 base, J shed 8 bases, and the junction held 6 bases outside the gene matches.